This entry features one T cell receptor (beta chain) sequence. The antigen it binds to is not known. No per-base quality is available; no much larger clone lies one base away. After less than 13 days of culture, CD4+ T cells were isolated with the EasySep CD4+ T cell isolation kit. Each participant received two doses of an mRNA SARS-CoV-2 vaccine, either BNT162b2 or mRNA-1273. Negative nucleocapsid antibody results before and after vaccination confirmed that the healthy vaccine recipients had no prior SARS-CoV-2 infection. On days 3 and 7, half of the culture medium was replaced with fresh IL-2-containing medium. Each peptide stimulation condition was cultured in triplicate wells unless otherwise noted. PBMC were separated from whole blood using Ficoll-Paque Plus gradient centrifugation and were then either cryopreserved at -140C or used fresh. The QIAamp micro DNA kit was used to extract genomic DNA from the cultured CD4+ T cells.

These data come from a study of vaccination effects on CD4 cells after COVID-19 (dated by TCRdb to between 2021 and 2024). The study in broad terms: The ViraFEST assay stimulated PBMC with viral peptide pools and then used TCR sequencing to identify antigen-specific CD4+ T cell clonotypes by expansion. Across the study, the median time from the second dose to post-vaccine sampling was 72 days (range 14 to 241). Some 2 million PBMC per well were cultured with about 9 ug/ml peptides in IMDM containing 5% human AB serum, roughly 10 IU/ml IL-2 and gentamicin. In both COVID-19 convalescent patients and infection-naive vaccine recipients, the study compared SARS-CoV-2 spike-specific CD4+ TCR repertoires from before mRNA vaccination with those from after it. Altogether, about 10 COVID-19 convalescent patients and a handful of SARS-CoV-2-naive healthy vaccine recipients made up the full study. Cultures from other donors in the study were sequenced using the Oncomine TCR Beta short-read assay on an Illumina iSeq 100. The investigation overall reported the following: In healthy vaccine recipients, vaccine-induced clones were almost all SARS-CoV-2 mono-reactive, with only 1 of 255 cross-reactive with common cold coronaviruses. The study was limited by a small number of convalescent patients, and early post-infection timepoints were lacking. Clones induced by infection and clones induced by vaccination both contracted markedly at late timepoints after vaccination, which fits with T cell responses waning over time.

The germline V gene gives CDR1 as ENHRY and CDR2 as SYGVKD. The germline V end is reduced by 0 bases and the J end by 7 bases; junction bases left unmatched: 7. The CDR3, from cysteine to phenylalanine, totals 15 residues. Kept here is only the CDR3 DNA, which spans 45 bases and is read in frame from base 1. Library construction relied on the immunoSEQ multiplex PCR assay. TCR beta CDR3 sequencing was performed on DNA from the cultured, isolated CD4+ T cells. Processing in the source paper ran as follows. Non-productive TCR sequences were discarded, and reads were trimmed to the CDR3 region, with only CDR3s of 7 or more amino acids retained. The MANAFEST web app was used to identify antigen-specific clonotypes by comparing expansion in peptide wells with expansion in reference cultures. For clones to be considered positive, expansion at FDR<0.05 versus reference and all other wells, an odds ratio above 5, and a frequency above 0.1% in two replicate wells were required. Cross-reactive clonotypes were defined as significantly expanded in SARS-CoV-2 spike wells and in at least one common cold coronavirus spike condition. CDR3 similarity was assessed by Levenshtein distance using the stringdist R package, and unrooted trees were constructed with ape in R 3.6.1. What TCRdb holds here is the immuneACCESS table cut down to in-frame rearrangements. Part of the clones is not present; checked against another copy, under half of the missing clones reflect an unresolved V gene, and the others are unexplained. V and J calls and clone size are as listed in that table; D and trimming were resolved from the DNA. The sample profile shows 65,000 to 90,000 clones; roughly 73% of them were found once. Jointly, the top ten make up roughly 2.3% of the sample.

The sequence is built from TRBV10-3 and TRBJ1-1; 8 bases in the middle match TRBD1. Sample: CD4+ T cells from PBMCs cultured without peptide, taken after COVID-19 vaccination. This TCR was sampled from a human donor who received a COVID-19 vaccine. The bases read TGTGCCATCAGTGAGTCGCACAGGGGGGTGTTTGAAGCTTTCTTT. Translated, this gives CAISESHRGVFEAFF.